The 18 T cell receptor beta chains reported below all come from one sample, sequenced in a study of regulatory T cells. The PCR used 52 TRBV and 13 TRBJ primers. Using immunoSEQ multiplex PCR, the repertoire was profiled, and TCRdb retains in-frame clones only, with some absent. The sample carries some 21,000 clones, roughly 93% recorded once. Sequencing input: CD8+ T cells sorted from blood. Receptors originate from a child younger than 10 with CD3G deficiency.

The chain has TRBV28 and TRBJ2-2; D perhaps matches TRBD1 (5 bases). Germline V gene lookup returns CDR1 MDHEN and CDR2 SYDVKM. This CDR3 has 14 residues. The CDR3 loop is CAVGADSDTGELFF. The CDR3 DNA follows: TGTGCTGTAGGGGCCGACAGCGACACCGGGGAGCTGTTTTTT.

The V gene is TRBV7-9, the J gene TRBJ1-4; no firm D call. This CDR3 is built from 16 residues. The V gene lost 4 bases and the J gene lost 4 bases, with 16 bases spanning the gap. Germline CDR1 is SEHNR and CDR2 is FQNEAQ (reference sequence). The CDR3 is CASSSDLDGLNEKLFF. The CDR3 nucleotides are TGTGCCAGCAGCTCTGACTTGGACGGACTTAATGAAAAACTGTTTTTT.

The chain carries TRBV28 and TRBJ2-1, with a possible D match to TRBD2 (6 bases). The CDR3 consists of 14 residues. The germline V gene encodes CDR1 MDHEN and CDR2 SYDVKM. With 7 bases removed from V and 1 base from J, the gap between germline ends came to 11 bases. The CDR3 spells CASKEAGSYNEQFF. As DNA, the CDR3 is TGTGCCAGCAAAGAGGCGGGATCCTACAATGAGCAGTTCTTC.

The genes are TRBV6-1 and TRBJ1-1; D unresolved. Trimming removed 3 bases at V and 5 bases at J, with 10 bases between. The CDR3 is 13 residues long. In germline, CDR1 is MNHNS, CDR2 SASEGT. This CDR3 is CASSDFPETEAFF. The DNA of the CDR3 is TGTGCCAGCAGTGACTTTCCCGAAACTGAAGCTTTCTTT.

The chain joins TRBV28 to TRBJ2-1; 7 bases fit TRBD1. With 7 bases clipped from V and 7 bases from J, the junction kept 10 bases outside the gene matches. The CDR3 covers 14 residues. Per germline, CDR1 MDHEN and CDR2 SYDVKM. In DNA, the CDR3 is TGTGCCAGCACCGCGGACAGGCTCCCGAATGAGCAGTTCTTC. This sequence encodes CASTADRLPNEQFF.

The V and J genes are TRBV7-9 and TRBJ1-4; TRBD1 matches at 7 bases. The CDR3 totals 15 residues. The germline V gene encodes CDR1 SEHNR and CDR2 FQNEAQ (reference sequence). J was trimmed by 8 bases and V by 4 bases; bases with no gene match: 10. CDR3 sequence reads: CASSSTGVSVEKLFF. CDR3 DNA: TGTGCCAGCAGCTCAACAGGGGTTAGTGTGGAAAAACTGTTTTTT.

This clone was seen once. The rearrangement joins TRBV7-9 to TRBJ2-1; D not resolved. Per the germline V gene, CDR1 is SEHNR and CDR2 is FQNEAQ (reference sequence). V lost 1 base, J lost 5 bases, and 0 bases lay in between. The CDR3 is made up of 11 amino acids. The CDR3 loop is CASSLDNEQFF. CDR3 sequence (DNA): TGTGCCAGCAGCTTAGACAATGAGCAGTTCTTC.

The chain employs TRBV28 and TRBJ2-1, with 7 bases that match TRBD2. The V gene's germline CDR1 is MDHEN and CDR2 SYDVKM. Unmatched junction bases numbered 4, after V lost 9 bases and J lost 2 bases. The CDR3 is made up of 13 amino acids. This CDR3 is CASTSGTYNEQFF. The CDR3 DNA reads as TGTGCCAGTACCAGCGGGACCTACAATGAGCAGTTCTTC.

The chain joins TRBV6-5 to TRBJ2-7, with D unresolved. Germline-derived CDR1 and CDR2 are MNHEY and SVGAGI. CDR3 length: 13 amino acids. V was clipped by 0 bases and J by 3 bases, with 6 bases between them. The CDR3 DNA reads TGTGCCAGCAGTTACTCGAGTTTCTACGAGCAGTACTTC. This translates into CASSYSSFYEQYF.

This rearrangement joins TRBV28 to TRBJ1-1, with 8 bases lining up with TRBD1. V dropped 7 bases and J dropped 2; count of bases not matched to a gene: 9. The CDR3 spans 15 residues. Per germline, CDR1 MDHEN and CDR2 SYDVKM. CDR3 nucleotide sequence: TGTGCCAGCAATTTGGATGGACAGGGAAACACTGAAGCTTTCTTT. Amino acid sequence: CASNLDGQGNTEAFF. Full variable domain (remainder filled in from reference TRBV28 and TRBJ1-1): DVKVTQSSRYLVKRTGEKVFLECVQDMDHENMFWYRQDPGLGLRLIYFSYDVKMKEKGDIPEGYSVSREKKERFSLILESASTNQTSMYLCASNLDGQGNTEAFFGQGTRLTVV.

The chain carries TRBV28 and TRBJ1-2; 9 bases map to TRBD1. The CDR3 is 16 residues long. Germline V gives CDR1 MDHEN, CDR2 SYDVKM. With V trimmed by 2 bases and J by 2 bases, 6 bases remained unmatched. This chain's CDR3 is CASSLRSGQGNYGYTF. CDR3 DNA: TGTGCCAGCAGTTTACGATCGGGACAGGGAAACTATGGCTACACCTTC.

This rearrangement joins TRBV28 to TRBJ2-5; 12 bases are shared with TRBD1. The DNA end is a closer match to TRBJ2-7, so the J assignment may be wrong. In germline, CDR1 is MDHEN, CDR2 SYDVKM. CDR3 length: 15 residues. The CDR3 is CASSSRDRGLYEQYF. The CDR3 region has the DNA TGTGCCAGCAGTTCCCGGGACAGGGGGCTCTACGAGCAGTACTTC.

The rearrangement links TRBV28 to TRBJ1-4, with D perhaps matching TRBD1 (6 bases). The germline V and J ends were trimmed by 6 bases and 2 bases, with 19 bases remaining between them. CDR3 size: 17 residues. Germline CDR1 reads MDHEN; CDR2 reads SYDVKM. CDR3 DNA sequence: TGTGCCAGCAGCCAACAGGGTCTGTTTGACACTAATGAAAAACTGTTTTTT. This sequence encodes CASSQQGLFDTNEKLFF.

The chain links TRBV9 to TRBJ1-2; no firm D call. CDR1 and CDR2 (germline): SGDLS, YYNGEE. This CDR3 is built from 13 residues. V lost 0 bases to trimming and J lost 7 bases, with 10 bases between them. This CDR3 reads CASSVEGPAGYTF. The CDR3 nucleotides read TGTGCCAGCAGCGTAGAAGGGCCGGCTGGCTACACCTTC.

The rearrangement links TRBV7-9 to TRBJ2-5; unclear D gene. Germline CDR1 reads SEHNR; CDR2 reads FQNEAQ (reference sequence). CDR3 size: 11 residues. V lost 3 bases to trimming and J lost 5 bases, with 4 bases between them. The CDR3 coding sequence is TGTGCCAGCAGCTTTAGGGAGACCCAGTACTTC. This translates into CASSFRETQYF.

The CDR3 reads CASSTDRDGVGELFF. CDR3 sequence (DNA): TGTGCCAGCAGCACAGACCGGGACGGGGTCGGGGAGCTGTTTTTT. The V call is TRBV11-3, the J call TRBJ2-2, with D tentatively TRBD1 or TRBD2 (5 bases each). The V gene lost 5 bases and the J gene lost 7 bases, with 17 bases spanning the gap. The CDR3 sequence is 15 residues long. In germline, CDR1 is SGHNT, CDR2 YENEEA. Complete variable domain (other parts from reference TRBV11-3 and TRBJ2-2): EAGVVQSPRYKIIEKKQPVAFWCNPISGHNTLYWYLQNLGQGPELLIRYENEEAVDDSQLPKDRFSAERLKGVDSTLKIQPAELGDSAVYLCASSTDRDGVGELFFGEGSRLTVL.

This clone has only one observation. This sequence joins TRBV10-3 and TRBJ1-2, with 7 positions matching TRBD1. The length of the CDR3 is 14 residues. J was trimmed by 8 bases and V by 3 bases; bases with no gene match: 9. Germline CDR1 reads ENHRY; CDR2 reads SYGVKD. The CDR3 sequence: CAISDTKDRRGYTF. The CDR3, as DNA: TGTGCCATCAGTGACACAAAGGACAGGCGCGGCTACACCTTC.

The chain combines TRBV13 with TRBJ2-7, with a weak D call TRBD2 (6 bases). The V end was cut by 4 bases, the J end by 6 bases, with 19 bases between. This CDR3 is built from 15 residues. Per germline, CDR1 PRHDT and CDR2 FYEKMQ (reference sequence). CDR3 in DNA: TGTGCCAGCAGCTCTCGGGACTCCCGCCCGGGCGAGCAGTACTTC. Protein product: CASSSRDSRPGEQYF. Looking up the rest from reference TRBV13 and TRBJ2-7 gives the full variable domain: AAGVIQSPRHLIKEKRETATLKCYPIPRHDTVYWYQQGPGQDPQFLISFYEKMQSDKGSIPDRFSAQQFSDYHSELNMSSLELGDSALYFCASSSRDSRPGEQYFGPGTRLTVT.